This is a list of T cell receptor beta chains from one sample in a study of identical twins. TCRdb fed the 5' RACE reads into MiXCR, producing one record per CDR3 protein. The top ten hold 9% to 10% of the sample, which has about 240,000 distinct CDR3 sequences, over 9.5% seen once. Material for sequencing was memory T cells sorted from blood. The source of these receptors is a man aged 45-60 years in good health. Both conserved end residues are part of each CDR3. Each record gives: V gene, D gene, clone size, J gene, CDR3 DNA, CDR3 protein. D genes are given only for firm matches. Part of the rows lack a size; the others show once, few, many or a class for expanded clones.

v_gene: TRBV28
d_gene: -
abundance: few
j_gene: TRBJ1-2
CDR3nt: TGTGCCAGCAGTTTAGGCGTCAGACCCTATGGCTACACCTTC
CDR3aa: CASSLGVRPYGYTF

v_gene: TRBV29-1
d_gene: TRBD2
abundance: many
j_gene: TRBJ2-1
CDR3nt: TGCAGCGTTCCTCTAAGCACTAGCGGAGTTAATGAGCAGTTCTTC
CDR3aa: CSVPLSTSGVNEQFF

v_gene: TRBV6-5
d_gene: -
abundance: many
j_gene: TRBJ1-1
CDR3nt: TGTGCCAGCAGTTACCTGCCACATGGAATGAACACTGAAGCTTTCTTT
CDR3aa: CASSYLPHGMNTEAFF

v_gene: TRBV7-8
d_gene: -
abundance: many
j_gene: TRBJ2-7
CDR3nt: TGTGCCAGCAGCTTAGCGCTGGTGGGGAAAGAGACCTACGAGCAGTACTTC
CDR3aa: CASSLALVGKETYEQYF

v_gene: TRBV6-5
d_gene: TRBD2
abundance: many
j_gene: TRBJ2-3
CDR3nt: TGTGCCAGCAGTTCCGGTGTTAGCGGGGGGGCCGTAGATACGCAGTATTTT
CDR3aa: CASSSGVSGGAVDTQYF

v_gene: TRBV20-1
d_gene: -
abundance: many
j_gene: TRBJ2-5
CDR3nt: TGCAGTGCTATAAGGGGGATTGGGGAGACCCAGTACTTC
CDR3aa: CSAIRGIGETQYF

v_gene: TRBV5-1
d_gene: TRBD1
abundance: many
j_gene: TRBJ1-1
CDR3nt: TGCGCCAGCAGCTTCGGACAGGGTGGTGAAGCTTTCTTT
CDR3aa: CASSFGQGGEAFF

v_gene: TRBV5-1
d_gene: -
abundance: medium-sized
j_gene: TRBJ2-3
CDR3nt: TGCGCCAGCAGCTCAAGACAACCGGGACCGAGCACAGATACGCAGTATTTT
CDR3aa: CASSSRQPGPSTDTQYF

v_gene: TRBV4-2
d_gene: -
abundance: -
j_gene: TRBJ2-3
CDR3nt: TGTGCCAGCAGCCAAGATGACAGGAGTACGCAGTATTTT
CDR3aa: CASSQDDRSTQYF

v_gene: TRBV27
d_gene: -
abundance: -
j_gene: TRBJ1-4
CDR3nt: TGTGCCAGCAGTCGCCGGACGGGAAAACTGTTTTTT
CDR3aa: CASSRRTGKLFF

v_gene: TRBV7-9
d_gene: -
abundance: few
j_gene: TRBJ2-5
CDR3nt: TGTGCCAGCAGCCCCGTCGGGGCGTACCAAGAGACCCAGTACTTC
CDR3aa: CASSPVGAYQETQYF

v_gene: TRBV3-1
d_gene: -
abundance: few
j_gene: TRBJ1-2
CDR3nt: TGTGCCAGCAGCCCTATAGGAGGGGCAGGGAATGGCTACACCTTC
CDR3aa: CASSPIGGAGNGYTF

v_gene: TRBV12-3/TRBV12-4
d_gene: -
abundance: few
j_gene: TRBJ2-2
CDR3nt: TGTGCCAGCAGAAGAGACAGATTAGACACCGGGGAGCTGTTTTTT
CDR3aa: CASRRDRLDTGELFF

v_gene: TRBV4-1
d_gene: TRBD1
abundance: -
j_gene: TRBJ1-6
CDR3nt: TGCGCCAGCAGCCAAGTCCAGGGGGCCTATAATTCACCCCTCCACTTT
CDR3aa: CASSQVQGAYNSPLHF

v_gene: TRBV7-2
d_gene: TRBD1
abundance: -
j_gene: TRBJ1-1
CDR3nt: TGTGCCAGCAGCTCGGACCAGGGGGGAGCTTTCTTT
CDR3aa: CASSSDQGGAFF

v_gene: TRBV20-1
d_gene: TRBD2
abundance: -
j_gene: TRBJ2-5
CDR3nt: TGCAGTGCTAGAGCCGAGCGGGGCGGCTCAGAGACCCAGTACTTC
CDR3aa: CSARAERGGSETQYF

v_gene: TRBV29-1
d_gene: TRBD2
abundance: many
j_gene: TRBJ2-1
CDR3nt: TGCAGCGTAGACCGGACTAGCGGGACCTCCTACCTGTTCTTC
CDR3aa: CSVDRTSGTSYLFF

v_gene: TRBV29-1
d_gene: -
abundance: -
j_gene: TRBJ2-7
CDR3nt: TGCAGCGTTGCTGGAACAGCGACCTACGAGCAGTACTTC
CDR3aa: CSVAGTATYEQYF

v_gene: TRBV27
d_gene: TRBD1
abundance: -
j_gene: TRBJ2-7
CDR3nt: TGTGCCAGCAGTCGCCGGGACAGGGCACGGACTGGCTCCTACGAGCAGTACTTC
CDR3aa: CASSRRDRARTGSYEQYF

v_gene: TRBV28
d_gene: TRBD1
abundance: -
j_gene: TRBJ1-2
CDR3nt: TGTGCCAGCAGTCCGCTAGGGGGACAGGGTCTGAATGGCTACACCTTC
CDR3aa: CASSPLGGQGLNGYTF

v_gene: TRBV2
d_gene: -
abundance: many
j_gene: TRBJ2-1
CDR3nt: TGTGCCAGCAGTGATCCGGGGGTTTGGCACAATGAGCAGTTCTTC
CDR3aa: CASSDPGVWHNEQFF

v_gene: TRBV12-3/TRBV12-4
d_gene: -
abundance: many
j_gene: TRBJ2-1
CDR3nt: TGTGCCAGCAGTTTTGCCGGGGGGCAGTTCTTC
CDR3aa: CASSFAGGQFF

v_gene: TRBV7-7
d_gene: -
abundance: few
j_gene: TRBJ2-3
CDR3nt: TGTGCCAGCAGCAAAGGGGGGAGTCGCACAGATACGCAGTATTTT
CDR3aa: CASSKGGSRTDTQYF

v_gene: TRBV24-1
d_gene: TRBD1
abundance: many
j_gene: TRBJ2-5
CDR3nt: TGTGCCACCAGTGATTTCCGGACAGGTCAAGAGACCCAGTACTTC
CDR3aa: CATSDFRTGQETQYF

v_gene: TRBV20-1
d_gene: -
abundance: many
j_gene: TRBJ1-1
CDR3nt: TGCAGTGCTAGTCACCCCAGGGGTGCCACTGAAGCTTTCTTT
CDR3aa: CSASHPRGATEAFF

v_gene: TRBV4-2
d_gene: -
abundance: many
j_gene: TRBJ2-1
CDR3nt: TGTGCCAGCCGGCAGGGGGGGGAATGGAATGAGCAGTTCTTC
CDR3aa: CASRQGGEWNEQFF

v_gene: TRBV6-1
d_gene: TRBD2
abundance: -
j_gene: TRBJ2-7
CDR3nt: TGTGCCTGCAGTATCAAGCGGGAGGGGGGCGAGCAGTACTTC
CDR3aa: CACSIKREGGEQYF

v_gene: TRBV7-2
d_gene: -
abundance: -
j_gene: TRBJ1-4
CDR3nt: TGTGCCAGCAGCTCGAGTTTCTCAACTAATGAAAAACTGTTTTTT
CDR3aa: CASSSSFSTNEKLFF

v_gene: TRBV20-1
d_gene: -
abundance: -
j_gene: TRBJ2-1
CDR3nt: TGCAGTGCTAGTCCGGCGGGTTTCAATTTTAGCTCCTACAATGAGCAGTTCTTC
CDR3aa: CSASPAGFNFSSYNEQFF

v_gene: TRBV20-1
d_gene: -
abundance: many
j_gene: TRBJ1-5
CDR3nt: TGCAGTGCTAGAGCCGCCTCGAAGCCCCAGCATTTT
CDR3aa: CSARAASKPQHF

v_gene: TRBV9
d_gene: -
abundance: -
j_gene: TRBJ2-2
CDR3nt: TGTGCCAGTAGACATGGGTCTGGCGGGGAGCTGTTTTTT
CDR3aa: CASRHGSGGELFF

v_gene: TRBV2
d_gene: TRBD1
abundance: few
j_gene: TRBJ1-5
CDR3nt: TGTGCCAGCAGCCCATCCTTCCAGGGGGCGTCTAACAATCAGCCCCAGCATTTT
CDR3aa: CASSPSFQGASNNQPQHF

v_gene: TRBV10-3
d_gene: -
abundance: many
j_gene: TRBJ2-5
CDR3nt: TGTGCCATCAGCGATATGGGATCGGGGAGAAGTGAGACCCAGTACTTC
CDR3aa: CAISDMGSGRSETQYF

v_gene: TRBV14
d_gene: TRBD2
abundance: -
j_gene: TRBJ2-2
CDR3nt: TGTGCCAGCAGCCAAAGACTAGCCGGTACCGGGGAGCTGTTTTTT
CDR3aa: CASSQRLAGTGELFF